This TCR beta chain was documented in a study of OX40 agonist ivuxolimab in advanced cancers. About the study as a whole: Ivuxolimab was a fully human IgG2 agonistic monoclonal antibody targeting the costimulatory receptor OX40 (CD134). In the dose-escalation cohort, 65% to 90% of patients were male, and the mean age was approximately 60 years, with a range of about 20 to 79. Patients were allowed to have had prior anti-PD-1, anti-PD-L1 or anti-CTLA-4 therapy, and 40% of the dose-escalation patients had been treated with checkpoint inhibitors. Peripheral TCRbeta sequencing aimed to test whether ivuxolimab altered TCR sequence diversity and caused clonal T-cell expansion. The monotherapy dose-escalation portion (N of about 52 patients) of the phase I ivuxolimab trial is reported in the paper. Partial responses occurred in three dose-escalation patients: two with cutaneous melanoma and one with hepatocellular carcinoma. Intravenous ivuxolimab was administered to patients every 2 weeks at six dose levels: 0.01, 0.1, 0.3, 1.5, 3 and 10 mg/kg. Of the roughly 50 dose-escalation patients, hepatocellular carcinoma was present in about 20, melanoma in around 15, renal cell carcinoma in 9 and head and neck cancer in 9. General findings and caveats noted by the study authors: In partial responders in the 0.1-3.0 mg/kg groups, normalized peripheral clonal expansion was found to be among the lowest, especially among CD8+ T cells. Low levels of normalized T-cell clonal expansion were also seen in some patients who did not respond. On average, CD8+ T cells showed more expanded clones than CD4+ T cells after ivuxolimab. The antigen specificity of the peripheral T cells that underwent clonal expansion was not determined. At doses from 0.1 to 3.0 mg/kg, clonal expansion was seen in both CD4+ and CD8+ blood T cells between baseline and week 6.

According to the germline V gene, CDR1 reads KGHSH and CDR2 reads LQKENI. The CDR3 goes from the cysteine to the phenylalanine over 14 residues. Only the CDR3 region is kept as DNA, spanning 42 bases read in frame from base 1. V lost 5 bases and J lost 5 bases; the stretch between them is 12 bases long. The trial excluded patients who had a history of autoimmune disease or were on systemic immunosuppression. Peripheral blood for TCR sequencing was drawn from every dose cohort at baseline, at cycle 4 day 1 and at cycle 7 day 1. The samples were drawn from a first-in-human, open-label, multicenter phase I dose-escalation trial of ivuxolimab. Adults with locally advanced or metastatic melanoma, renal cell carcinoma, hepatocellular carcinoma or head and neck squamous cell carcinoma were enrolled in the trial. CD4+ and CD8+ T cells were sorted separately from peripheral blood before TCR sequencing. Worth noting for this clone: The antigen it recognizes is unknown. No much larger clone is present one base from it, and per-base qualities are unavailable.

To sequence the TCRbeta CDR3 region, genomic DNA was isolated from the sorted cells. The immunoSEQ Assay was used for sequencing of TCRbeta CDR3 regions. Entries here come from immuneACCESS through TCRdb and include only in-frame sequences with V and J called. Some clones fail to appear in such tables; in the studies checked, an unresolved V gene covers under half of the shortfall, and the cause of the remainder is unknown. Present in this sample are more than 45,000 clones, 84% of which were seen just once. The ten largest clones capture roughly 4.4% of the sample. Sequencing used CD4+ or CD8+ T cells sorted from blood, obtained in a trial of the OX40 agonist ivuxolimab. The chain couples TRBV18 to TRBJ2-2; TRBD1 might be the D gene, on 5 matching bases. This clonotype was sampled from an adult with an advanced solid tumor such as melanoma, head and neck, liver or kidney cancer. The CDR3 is CASSTIRDTGELFF. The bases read TGTGCCAGCTCAACTATCAGGGATACCGGGGAGCTGTTTTTT.